The 11 T cell receptor beta chains listed next were all sequenced from one sample in a study of CD8 T cells in seronegative destructive rheumatoid arthritis. Sequenced by immunoSEQ multiplex PCR; TCRdb stores in-frame clones only, minus some. The table has 10,000 to 15,000 clones, 75% to 90% seen once; the top ten hold under 35%. The sample consisted of CD8+ T cells from blood. All receptors come from a woman aged 30-55 years with seronegative destructive rheumatoid arthritis.

J is TRBJ1-6 and V is TRBV19; 10 bases align to TRBD1. Germline loops: CDR1 LNHDA, CDR2 SQIVND (reference sequence). Trimming took 4 bases from V and 10 from J; bases not matched to a gene: 16. The CDR3 extends over 18 amino acids. For the CDR3, the DNA is TGTGCCAGTAGTACCCGAACCCCGCCGGACAGGGGGATCTCACCCCTCCACTTT. Translation: CASSTRTPPDRGISPLHF.

The CDR3 sequence is CASSLAGQGPQPQHF. As DNA, the CDR3 is TGTGCCAGCAGCTTAGCGGGACAGGGCCCTCAGCCCCAGCATTTT. The gene calls are TRBV7-9 and TRBJ1-5; 9 nucleotides match TRBD1. Germline V gene lookup returns CDR1 SEHNR and CDR2 FQNEAQ (reference sequence). J was trimmed by 6 bases and V by 0 bases; bases with no gene match: 3. The CDR3 is made up of 15 amino acids. The full variable domain, with the rest looked up from reference TRBV7-9 and TRBJ1-5, is DTGVSQNPRHKITKRGQNVTFRCDPISEHNRLYWYRQTLGQGPEFLTYFQNEAQLEKSRLLSDRFSAERPKGSFSTLEIQRTEQGDSAMYLCASSLAGQGPQPQHFGDGTRLSIL.

The chain has TRBV4-2 and TRBJ2-1; tentative D call: TRBD2 (7 bases). Trimming took 0 bases from V and 8 from J, leaving 11 bases between them. This CDR3 has 14 residues. The germline V gene encodes CDR1 LGHNA and CDR2 YNFKEQ. The CDR3: CASSQEAGAYEQFF. CDR3 in DNA: TGTGCCAGCAGCCAAGAGGCGGGGGCCTATGAGCAGTTCTTC.

This clone is a singleton in its sample. V is TRBV13 and J is TRBJ2-4; D is possibly TRBD1 (6 bases). The CDR3 spans 12 residues. Looked up from germline, CDR1 is PRHDT and CDR2 is FYEKMQ (reference sequence). The germline V and J ends were trimmed by 5 bases and 7 bases, with 9 bases remaining between them. The CDR3 protein is CASSQQGNIQYF. The DNA for the CDR3 is TGTGCCAGCAGCCAGCAGGGGAACATTCAGTACTTC.

The chain carries TRBV6-4 and TRBJ1-4; 9 positions match TRBD1. Germline assignment: CDR1 MRHNA and CDR2 SNTAGT. V dropped 6 bases and J dropped 1; count of bases not matched to a gene: 9. The CDR3 has 17 residues. CDR3 residues: CASSRDRELVTNEKLFF. CDR3 bases: TGTGCCAGCAGCCGGGACAGGGAGCTGGTAACTAATGAAAAACTGTTTTTT.

The chain has TRBV7-6 and TRBJ2-1; D is possibly TRBD2 (5 bases). From germline, CDR1 is SGHVS and CDR2 FNYEAQ. This CDR3 is built from 14 residues. V lost 6 bases and J 2 bases, leaving 11 bases between the germline ends. CDR3 loop: CASSYRDTYNEQFF. The CDR3 DNA is TGTGCCAGCAGTTACCGGGATACCTACAATGAGCAGTTCTTC.

The CDR3 DNA is TGTGCCAGCAGTTTATACAGGGACAGGGACGGCCAGCCCCAGCATTTT. This encodes CASSLYRDRDGQPQHF. The rearrangement joins TRBV28 to TRBJ1-5; 9 bases fit TRBD1. The CDR3 loop spans 16 amino acids. The V gene end was trimmed by 1 base and the J gene end by 7 bases; junction bases not matched to a gene: 8. Germline CDR1 is MDHEN and CDR2 is SYDVKM.

This chain joins TRBV28 and TRBJ2-1; TRBD2 is a possible D gene (6 bases). Germline assignment: CDR1 MDHEN and CDR2 SYDVKM. CDR3 length: 13 residues. The V and J ends lost 3 bases and 6 bases respectively, with 9 bases between them. CDR3 loop: CASSLEGGNEQFF. In DNA, the CDR3 is TGTGCCAGCAGTTTGGAGGGTGGCAATGAGCAGTTCTTC.

This sequence joins TRBV19 and TRBJ1-2; a weak D match, TRBD1 (5 bases). The CDR3 covers 19 residues. The V end was cut by 8 bases, the J end by 4 bases, with 32 bases between. Germline V gene sequence: CDR1 LNHDA, CDR2 SQIVND (reference sequence). The CDR3 region is CASRSRGVQGWSNFYGYTF. The CDR3 nucleotides are TGTGCCAGTCGCTCCCGGGGGGTCCAGGGTTGGTCCAACTTCTATGGCTACACCTTC.

This chain links TRBV5-4 with TRBJ2-7; TRBD2 aligns across 12 bases. Germline CDR1 SGHNT, CDR2 YYREEE (reference sequence). This CDR3 has 15 residues. J was trimmed by 4 bases and V by 0 bases; bases with no gene match: 2. The CDR3 sequence is CASSLGLAGEYEQYF. In DNA form, the CDR3 reads TGTGCCAGCAGCTTGGGACTAGCGGGGGAGTACGAGCAGTACTTC.

The chain joins TRBV6-6 to TRBJ1-5; D remains ambiguous. Germline CDR1 is MNHNY and CDR2 is SVGAGI (reference sequence). This CDR3 has 15 residues. Trimming pared 0 bases from V and 0 bases from J, leaving 6 bases between. For the CDR3, the DNA is TGTGCCAGCAGTTACTCGGGCGATAGCAATCAGCCCCAGCATTTT. Protein product: CASSYSGDSNQPQHF.